One sample yielded the 25 T cell receptor beta chains listed below, sequenced in a study of shared clonotypes between healthy human individuals. Data came from immunoSEQ multiplex PCR; TCRdb stores just in-frame clones and leaves some out. The sample holds about 680,000 clones, 74% seen once. Sequences were obtained from memory CD4+ T cells sorted from blood. As for subset: CD45RA-negative fraction. The receptors were sampled from a woman under 40 in good health.

The chain's CDR3 is CASSFHENREWNTEAFF. The CDR3, as DNA: TGTGCCAGCAGCTTCCACGAGAACAGGGAGTGGAACACTGAAGCTTTCTTT. The chain is built from TRBV7-2 and TRBJ1-1, with TRBD1 as a possible D gene (6 bases). This CDR3 comprises 17 residues. CDR1 SGHTA and CDR2 FQGNSA come from the germline V gene. V lost 3 bases to trimming and J lost 1 base, with 18 bases between them.

The CDR3 DNA reads TGTGCCAGCATCCTGGGACAGGGATTGCGGAATGAGCAGTTCTTC. This codes for CASILGQGLRNEQFF. The rearrangement links TRBV6-1 to TRBJ2-1, with TRBD1 matching over 9 bases. The ends lost 7 bases at V and 7 bases at J; junction bases unmatched: 11. CDR1 and CDR2 (germline): MNHNS, SASEGT. This CDR3 contains 15 residues.

The chain links TRBV2 to TRBJ1-2; D gene uncertain. V lost 7 bases and J lost 6, with 9 bases in between. The CDR3 is made up of 11 amino acids. From germline, CDR1 is SNHLY and CDR2 FYNNEI. As DNA, the CDR3 is TGTGCCAGCACATCGTCCCATGGCTACACCTTC. It is translated as CASTSSHGYTF.

The V and J genes are TRBV27 and TRBJ2-1; 12 bases align to TRBD2. The CDR3 is 15 residues long. Germline trimming cut 5 bases from V and 7 bases from J; bases unmatched to any gene: 6. Germline CDR1 MNHEY, CDR2 SMNVEV (reference sequence). This CDR3 reads CASSASGRAPNEQFF. CDR3 coding DNA: TGTGCCAGCAGTGCTAGCGGGAGGGCCCCGAATGAGCAGTTCTTC.

This clone has at least ten counts. The V gene is TRBV6-1, the J gene TRBJ1-1; D is ambiguous. Looked up from germline, CDR1 is MNHNS and CDR2 is SASEGT. Trimming removed 4 bases at V and 1 base at J, with 16 bases between. The CDR3 has 16 residues. Written as DNA, the CDR3 is TGTGCCAGCAGTGGGGTTTTTGGGGTGAAGAACACTGAAGCTTTCTTT. Translating it yields CASSGVFGVKNTEAFF.

This clone was picked up one time. The V call is TRBV6-5, the J call TRBJ2-1; the D is unclear. V gave up 2 bases and J gave up 4 bases, with 12 bases separating them. Germline CDR1 reads MNHEY; CDR2 reads SVGAGI. The length of the CDR3 is 15 residues. The CDR3 sequence: CASSYRAVSYNEQFF. The CDR3 region has the DNA TGTGCCAGCAGTTACAGGGCCGTGAGTTACAATGAGCAGTTCTTC.

This chain connects TRBV28 to TRBJ1-2; D is unclear. Trimming stripped 6 bases from V and 2 bases from J, with 7 bases between. The V gene's germline CDR1 is MDHEN and CDR2 SYDVKM. The CDR3 covers 12 residues. The CDR3 coding sequence is TGTGCCAGCAGGGACGGAAACTATGGCTACACCTTC. Its protein product is CASRDGNYGYTF.

This clone was recorded once. Here the CDR3 DNA reads TGTGCCAGCAGTTCTCTACGGACTAGCGGGAGCCATGAGCAGTTCTTC. Protein: CASSSLRTSGSHEQFF. The chain has TRBV6-5 and TRBJ2-1; 13 bases line up with TRBD2. The germline V gene encodes CDR1 MNHEY and CDR2 SVGAGI. The ends lost 4 bases at V and 8 bases at J; junction bases unmatched: 8. The CDR3 is 16 amino acids.

This clone turned up a few times. Here the CDR3 DNA reads TGTGCCAGCAGACAAGGGACCGCCAATGAAAAACTGTTTTTT. It specifies CASRQGTANEKLFF. The J gene is TRBJ1-4, the V gene TRBV7-9; D is perhaps TRBD1 (5 bases). The CDR3 runs to 14 residues. The V end lost 6 bases, the J end lost 5 bases, and 13 bases lay between the germline ends. The germline V gene encodes CDR1 SEHNR and CDR2 FQNEAQ (reference sequence).

This clone came up a few times. The chain couples TRBV28 to TRBJ1-2; TRBD1 might be the D (6 bases). CDR1 and CDR2 from the germline V gene are MDHEN and SYDVKM. V shed 5 bases and J shed 1 base, with 17 bases lying between them. The CDR3 has 16 residues. CDR3 residues: CASSIQDRTLNYGYTF. For the CDR3, the DNA is TGTGCCAGCAGTATCCAGGACAGAACACTTAACTATGGCTACACCTTC.

This clone was counted a single time. The chain uses TRBV10-2 and TRBJ2-1, with 9 bases aligning to TRBD2. V shed 4 bases, J shed 6 bases, and the junction held 4 bases outside the gene matches. CDR3 length: 14 amino acids. The germline V gene encodes CDR1 WSHSY and CDR2 SAAADI. Here the CDR3 DNA reads TGCGCCAGCAGTGCAGCTAGCGGGGTCAATGAGCAGTTCTTC. Its translation: CASSAASGVNEQFF.

The chain combines TRBV28 with TRBJ1-1; 11 bases fit TRBD1. Trimming cost V 6 bases and J 0 bases; bases outside gene matches: 9. This CDR3 contains 17 residues. Germline CDR1 is MDHEN and CDR2 is SYDVKM. Here the CDR3 reads CASSRRDRGFMNTEAFF. CDR3 nucleotide sequence: TGTGCCAGCAGCCGCCGGGACAGGGGGTTCATGAACACTGAAGCTTTCTTT.

J is TRBJ2-3 and V is TRBV28; 9 positions agree with TRBD2. V was pared by 6 bases and J by 2 bases, with 6 bases of the junction left unmatched. Germline V lookup: CDR1 MDHEN, CDR2 SYDVKM. CDR3 length: 15 residues. The CDR3 protein is CASSVPGLATDTQYF. DNA of the CDR3: TGTGCCAGCAGCGTACCGGGACTAGCCACAGATACGCAGTATTTT.

The V call is TRBV9, the J call TRBJ1-3; D ambiguous. Germline V gene data show CDR1 as SGDLS and CDR2 as YYNGEE. V gave up 1 base and J gave up 1 base, with 9 bases separating them. The CDR3 runs 15 residues. The CDR3 region has the DNA TGTGCCAGCAGCGTAACGTGGACTTCTGGAAACACCATATATTTT. Protein sequence: CASSVTWTSGNTIYF.

The rearrangement uses TRBV2 and TRBJ1-1; TRBD1 is a possible D gene (6 bases). The CDR3 has 14 amino acids. Trimming pared 5 bases from V and 0 bases from J, leaving 10 bases between. Germline loops: CDR1 SNHLY, CDR2 FYNNEI. The CDR3 nucleotides are TGTGCCAGCAGTCAACAGGGCATGAACACTGAAGCTTTCTTT. It codes for CASSQQGMNTEAFF.

The V gene is TRBV5-1, the J gene TRBJ2-1; no clear D gene. Germline V lookup: CDR1 SGHRS, CDR2 YFSETQ. This CDR3 comprises 14 residues. V was clipped by 1 base and J by 5 bases, with 10 bases between them. CDR3 nucleotides: TGCGCCAGCAGCTTGCTCTCCGACAACAATGAGCAGTTCTTC. Amino acid sequence: CASSLLSDNNEQFF.

In this sample, this clone turned up once. The chain carries TRBV5-6 and TRBJ2-7; D is tentatively TRBD1 or TRBD2 (5 bases each). Trimming removed 5 bases from V and 3 bases from J, with 15 bases in between. Germline CDR1 SGHDT, CDR2 YYEEEE. The CDR3 is 14 amino acids. The CDR3 DNA reads as TGTGCCAGCAGGGGACCTCGGGGCGGCTACGAGCAGTACTTC. This codes for CASRGPRGGYEQYF.

The rearrangement links TRBV7-9 to TRBJ2-7; 8 nucleotides match TRBD1. Germline CDR1 reads SEHNR; CDR2 reads FQNEAQ (reference sequence). V was pared by 5 bases and J by 1 base, with 4 bases of the junction left unmatched. CDR3 length equals 14 residues. The CDR3 spells CASSARDRSYEQYF. CDR3 nucleotides: TGTGCCAGCAGCGCCCGGGACAGGTCCTACGAGCAGTACTTC. Full variable domain (remainder filled in from reference TRBV7-9 and TRBJ2-7): DTGVSQNPRHKITKRGQNVTFRCDPISEHNRLYWYRQTLGQGPEFLTYFQNEAQLEKSRLLSDRFSAERPKGSFSTLEIQRTEQGDSAMYLCASSARDRSYEQYFGPGTRLTVT.

The CDR3 region has the DNA TGTGCCAGCAGCGCACCTGCTGGGACCTACTCTGGAAACACCATATATTTT. It codes for CASSAPAGTYSGNTIYF. V is TRBV9 and J is TRBJ1-3; a possible D gene is TRBD1 (5 bases). CDR1 SGDLS and CDR2 YYNGEE come from the germline V gene. Trimming stripped 3 bases from V and 0 bases from J, with 16 bases between. The CDR3 contains 17 residues.

The V call is TRBV7-8, the J call TRBJ2-7, with 9 bases fitting TRBD1. CDR1 is SGHVS, CDR2 FQNEAQ, per germline. Trimming at V came to 4 bases and at J to 3 bases, leaving 7 bases not matched to a gene. The CDR3 spans 15 residues. Written as DNA, the CDR3 is TGTGCCAGCAGCTCCCCCGACAGGGGGGGCTACGAGCAGTACTTC. Residues: CASSSPDRGGYEQYF. Filled out from reference TRBV7-8 and TRBJ2-7, the complete variable domain reads GAGVSQSPRYKVAKRGQDVALRCDPISGHVSLFWYQQALGQGPEFLTYFQNEAQLDKSGLPSDRFFAERPEGSVSTLKIQRTQQEDSAVYLCASSSPDRGGYEQYFGPGTRLTVT.

The chain joins TRBV30 to TRBJ1-4; D remains ambiguous. V was clipped by 2 bases and J by 5 bases, with 12 bases between them. Germline V gives CDR1 GTSNPN, CDR2 SVGIG (reference sequence). The CDR3 is 14 amino acids. The CDR3 here is CAWSPQEINEKLFF. DNA of the CDR3: TGTGCCTGGAGTCCCCAGGAAATAAATGAAAAACTGTTTTTT.

The V call is TRBV28, the J call TRBJ1-5; possible D gene TRBD1, 6 bases. Trimming stripped 1 base from V and 4 bases from J, with 8 bases between. CDR3 length: 14 amino acids. Per the germline V gene, CDR1 is MDHEN and CDR2 is SYDVKM. CDR3 DNA: TGTGCCAGCAGTTTATCAGGGGTGAATCAGCCCCAGCATTTT. It translates to CASSLSGVNQPQHF.

The V gene is TRBV10-2, the J gene TRBJ2-3; D is undetermined. The CDR3 has 13 amino acids. V was shortened by 0 bases and J by 7 bases, with 8 bases between the two germline ends. Germline-derived CDR1 and CDR2 are WSHSY and SAAADI. CDR3: CASSESERNTQYF. CDR3 coding DNA: TGCGCCAGCAGTGAGTCGGAGCGAAATACGCAGTATTTT.

The genes are TRBV28 and TRBJ2-6; D unresolved. This CDR3 comprises 15 residues. CDR1 and CDR2 (germline): MDHEN, SYDVKM. The germline V and J ends were trimmed by 5 bases and 9 bases, with 17 bases remaining between them. CDR3 region: CASSIGLQRINVLTF. The CDR3 DNA follows: TGTGCCAGCAGTATTGGTCTCCAGAGAATCAACGTCCTGACTTTC. Looking up the rest from reference TRBV28 and TRBJ2-6 gives the full variable domain: DVKVTQSSRYLVKRTGEKVFLECVQDMDHENMFWYRQDPGLGLRLIYFSYDVKMKEKGDIPEGYSVSREKKERFSLILESASTNQTSMYLCASSIGLQRINVLTFGAGSRLTVL.

This sequence joins TRBV6-5 and TRBJ2-7, with D perhaps matching TRBD1 (5 bases). The CDR3 totals 15 residues. Deletions cut 0 bases from V and 2 bases from J, with 11 bases between. Germline CDR1 is MNHEY and CDR2 is SVGAGI. The CDR3 loop is CASSYSSGFPYEQYF. The CDR3 nucleotides read TGTGCCAGCAGTTACTCATCAGGGTTCCCCTACGAGCAGTACTTC.